One sample yielded the 8 T cell receptor beta chains listed below, sequenced in a study of beta chain features in type 1 diabetes. Expressed TCRB transcripts were sequenced, since all the RNA that had been isolated was reverse transcribed. Method: immunoSEQ multiplex PCR; TCRdb's copy keeps in-frame clones and lacks some. The table shows about half a million clones, with 25% to 35% occurring only once. Sequenced material: naive CD4+ T cells from blood. All receptors derive from a man aged 18 to 29 in good health.

V is TRBV9 and J is TRBJ2-1; TRBD2 might be the D (5 bases). Between the trimmed V and J ends, which lost 0 bases and 11 bases, there was a span of 15 bases. Germline lookup yields CDR1 SGDLS and CDR2 YYNGEE. CDR3 length equals 14 residues. The CDR3 loop reads CASSVAHGNLKQFF. The CDR3 coding sequence is TGTGCCAGCAGCGTAGCTCACGGGAACCTTAAGCAGTTCTTC. Full variable domain (remainder filled in from reference TRBV9 and TRBJ2-1): DSGVTQTPKHLITATGQRVTLRCSPRSGDLSVYWYQQSLDQGLQFLIQYYNGEERAKGNILERFSAQQFPDLHSELNLSSLELGDSALYFCASSVAHGNLKQFFGPGTRLTVL.

The chain joins TRBV7-8 to TRBJ2-1; D is possibly TRBD1 (5 bases). Germline CDR1 is SGHVS and CDR2 is FQNEAQ. The V and J ends lost 7 bases and 4 bases respectively, with 14 bases between them. This CDR3 region has 14 residues. CDR3 sequence (DNA): TGTGCCAGCACCCTAATCCAGGGTTACAATGAGCAGTTCTTC. Its translation: CASTLIQGYNEQFF.

In its sample, this clone was seen a few times. The V gene is TRBV5-1, the J gene TRBJ2-1; a weak D match, TRBD2 (5 bases). The length of the CDR3 is 13 residues. The germline V gene encodes CDR1 SGHRS and CDR2 YFSETQ. The chain's CDR3 is CVTGAEPGNEQFF. CDR3 nucleotides: TGCGTAACGGGTGCGGAACCGGGAAATGAGCAGTTCTTC.

The chain combines TRBV4-3 with TRBJ2-3; 10 nucleotides line up with TRBD2. From germline, CDR1 is LGHNA and CDR2 YSLEER. This CDR3 is 16 amino acids long. Trimming cost V 1 base and J 0 bases; bases outside gene matches: 1. The CDR3 protein is CASSQGLAGSTDTQYF. The CDR3, as DNA: TGCGCCAGCAGCCAAGGACTAGCGGGTAGCACAGATACGCAGTATTTT.

This clone was detected only a few times. Its ends do not fully match the called genes, so a read error is possible. This chain joins TRBV25-1 and TRBJ2-7; D gene ambiguous. Germline lookup yields CDR1 MGHDK and CDR2 SYGVNS. The CDR3 has 12 residues. The CDR3 sequence: CASGDVAYEQYF. The CDR3 DNA reads as TGTGCCAGCGGTGACGTGGCCTACGAGCAGTACTTC.

The rearrangement links TRBV5-4 to TRBJ2-1, with 7 bases matching TRBD1. Looked up from germline, CDR1 is SGHNT and CDR2 is YYREEE (reference sequence). V lost 0 bases, J lost 4 bases, and 10 bases stayed unmatched. This CDR3 has 17 amino acids. This CDR3 is CASSLGSGRGLYNEQFF. CDR3 in DNA: TGTGCCAGCAGCTTGGGATCCGGCAGGGGGTTATACAATGAGCAGTTCTTC.

In the case of this clone: Other DNA sequences from this sample encode an identical CDR3 as well. V and J are TRBV7-2 and TRBJ2-1; D is perhaps TRBD2 (6 bases). Trimming pared 3 bases from V and 0 bases from J, leaving 6 bases between. The germline V gene encodes CDR1 SGHTA and CDR2 FQGNSA. This CDR3 spans 14 amino acids. In DNA, the CDR3 is TGTGCCAGCAGCTTTAGCGGCTCCTACAATGAGCAGTTCTTC. It codes for CASSFSGSYNEQFF.

This chain links TRBV10-1 with TRBJ2-1, with D possibly being TRBD1 (6 bases). The CDR3 has 15 amino acids. Per germline, CDR1 WNHNN and CDR2 SYGVQD (reference sequence). V shed 0 bases and J shed 6 bases, with 12 bases lying between them. In DNA form, the CDR3 reads TGCGCCAGCAGTGAGTCGTCAGGGGTACTCAATGAGCAGTTCTTC. Translated, it gives CASSESSGVLNEQFF.